This T cell receptor (beta chain) comes out of a study of shared clonotypes between healthy human individuals. Data came from immunoSEQ multiplex PCR; TCRdb stores just in-frame clones and leaves some out. Of some 1.1 million clones listed, 60% to 85% are singletons. The clonotype was recovered from a man younger than 35 in good health. Some clones in this sample may be carry-over from other donors' samples. The sample consisted of memory CD4+ T cells from PBMCs. Regarding subset: CD45RA-negative fraction.

Written as DNA, the CDR3 is TGCGCCAGCAGCCGAGCTCTCTTCACAGATACGCAGTATTTT. This encodes CASSRALFTDTQYF. V gene TRBV5-1 combines with J gene TRBJ2-3; D remains ambiguous. The germline V gene encodes CDR1 SGHRS and CDR2 YFSETQ. This CDR3 contains 14 residues. V was pared by 4 bases and J by 2 bases, with 11 bases between.